The rows below give T cell receptor beta chains drawn from one sample of a study of T cell changes during pregnancy in multiple sclerosis. Libraries were prepared by immunoSEQ multiplex PCR; TCRdb keeps only in-frame clonotypes and omits some of them. The sample records more than 45,000 clones, 92% being singletons. The sample consisted of CD4+ T cells from peripheral blood mononuclear cells, taken in the second trimester of pregnancy. The receptor set was obtained from a female donor with multiple sclerosis, enrolled in a pregnancy study. CDR3s include the opening cysteine and the closing phenylalanine or tryptophan. A D gene is named only where the DNA matches it firmly. Clone size is given for some rows only: seen once, a few or many times, or a class if the clone is expanded.

length: 13
V: TRBV7-8
D: -
size: -
J: TRBJ2-5
DNA: TGTGCCAGCAGCATAAACGTCGGAGGGACCCAGTACTTC
CDR3: CASSINVGGTQYF

length: 17
V: TRBV30
D: TRBD1
size: -
J: TRBJ2-7
DNA: TGTGCCTGGAGTGCCGTTAAGACAGGGAATAGGAACTACGAGCAGTACTTC
CDR3: CAWSAVKTGNRNYEQYF

length: 22
V: TRBV28
D: -
size: -
J: TRBJ2-1
DNA: TGTGCCAGCAGTTTTGGGGGGTCGGGACTCCCTAGGGGACGGAGCTCCTACAATGAGCAGTTCTTC
CDR3: CASSFGGSGLPRGRSSYNEQFF

length: 17
V: TRBV7-3
D: TRBD2
size: -
J: TRBJ2-5
DNA: TGTGCCAGCAGCTTAGGTTTTCGTGGGGGGGTGGCGGAGACCCAGTACTTC
CDR3: CASSLGFRGGVAETQYF

length: 15
V: TRBV6-5
D: TRBD1
size: -
J: TRBJ1-4
DNA: TGTGCCAGCAGGGGCACGGTTCAGGGGGGTGAAAAACTGTTTTTT
CDR3: CASRGTVQGGEKLFF

length: 16
V: TRBV30
D: TRBD1
size: -
J: TRBJ2-3
DNA: TGTGCCTGGAGTGTACTTCTGGGACAGGGAGCAGATACGCAGTATTTT
CDR3: CAWSVLLGQGADTQYF

length: 12
V: TRBV2
D: -
size: few
J: TRBJ2-7
DNA: TGTGCCAGCTGCCTAGCCCTTTACGAGCAGTACTTC
CDR3: CASCLALYEQYF

length: 15
V: TRBV19
D: TRBD1
size: -
J: TRBJ2-1
DNA: TGTGCCAGTAGTTTCGGACAGGGAGCGTTCAATGAGCAGTTCTTC
CDR3: CASSFGQGAFNEQFF

length: 14
V: TRBV11-2
D: TRBD1
size: -
J: TRBJ2-4
DNA: TGTGCCAGCAGCCAAGGACAGGGTGGTGACATTCAGTACTTC
CDR3: CASSQGQGGDIQYF

length: 13
V: TRBV30
D: -
size: -
J: TRBJ1-2
DNA: TGTGCCTGGACAGTATCCTCTAACTATGGCTACACCTTC
CDR3: CAWTVSSNYGYTF

length: 16
V: TRBV7-3
D: TRBD2
size: -
J: TRBJ2-5
DNA: TGTGCCAGCAGCCCCCAGACTAGCGGGGGTGGGGAGACCCAGTACTTC
CDR3: CASSPQTSGGGETQYF

length: 14
V: TRBV2
D: -
size: -
J: TRBJ2-7
DNA: TGTGCCAGCAGCTGGGGTACAACAGGTTCCGAGCAGTACTTC
CDR3: CASSWGTTGSEQYF